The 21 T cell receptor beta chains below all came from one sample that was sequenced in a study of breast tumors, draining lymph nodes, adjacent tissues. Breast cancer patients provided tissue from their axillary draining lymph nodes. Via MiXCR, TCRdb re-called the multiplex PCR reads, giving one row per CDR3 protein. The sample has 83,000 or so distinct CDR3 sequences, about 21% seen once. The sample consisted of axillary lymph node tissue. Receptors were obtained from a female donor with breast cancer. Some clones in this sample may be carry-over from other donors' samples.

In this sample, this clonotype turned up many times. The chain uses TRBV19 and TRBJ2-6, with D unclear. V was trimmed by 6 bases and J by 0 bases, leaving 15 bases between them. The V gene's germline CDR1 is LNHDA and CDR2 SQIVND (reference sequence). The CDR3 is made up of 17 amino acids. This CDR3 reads CASSTAGTVSGANVLTF. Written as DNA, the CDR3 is TGTGCCAGTAGCACGGCAGGCACGGTCTCTGGGGCCAACGTCCTGACTTTC.

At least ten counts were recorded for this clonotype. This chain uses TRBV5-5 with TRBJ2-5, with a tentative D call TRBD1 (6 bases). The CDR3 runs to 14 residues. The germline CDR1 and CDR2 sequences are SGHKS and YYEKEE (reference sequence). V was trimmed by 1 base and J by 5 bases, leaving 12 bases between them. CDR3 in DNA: TGTGCCAGCAGCTTGACTCAGGGGTGGGAGACCCAGTACTTC. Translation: CASSLTQGWETQYF.

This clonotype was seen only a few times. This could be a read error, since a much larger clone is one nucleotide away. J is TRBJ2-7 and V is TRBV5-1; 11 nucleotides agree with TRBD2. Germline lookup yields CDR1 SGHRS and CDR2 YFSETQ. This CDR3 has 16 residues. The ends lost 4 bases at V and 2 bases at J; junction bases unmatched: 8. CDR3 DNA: TGCGCCAGCAGCCCGAGGGGGACTAGCGGAGCCTACGAGCAGTACTTC. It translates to CASSPRGTSGAYEQYF.

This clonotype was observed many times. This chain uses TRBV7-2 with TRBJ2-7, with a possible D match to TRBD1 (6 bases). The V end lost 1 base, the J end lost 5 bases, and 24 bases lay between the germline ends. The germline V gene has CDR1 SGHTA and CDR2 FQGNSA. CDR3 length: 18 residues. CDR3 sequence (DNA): TGTGCCAGCAGCTTAGAAGGGGCAGGGGTATTTTTCGGCAACGAGCAGTACTTC. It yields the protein CASSLEGAGVFFGNEQYF.

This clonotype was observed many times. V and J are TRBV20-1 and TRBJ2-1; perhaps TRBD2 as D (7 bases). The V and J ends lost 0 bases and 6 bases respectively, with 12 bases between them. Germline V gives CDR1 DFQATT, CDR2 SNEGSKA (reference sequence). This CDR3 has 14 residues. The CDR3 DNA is TGCAGTGCTAGAGATCCGGGGGGCCGCAATGAGCAGTTCTTC. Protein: CSARDPGGRNEQFF.

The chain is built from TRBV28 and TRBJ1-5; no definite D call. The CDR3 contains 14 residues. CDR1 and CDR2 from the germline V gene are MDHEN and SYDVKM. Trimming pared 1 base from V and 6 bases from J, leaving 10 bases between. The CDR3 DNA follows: TGTGCCAGCAGTTTATTCGGAGGATTTCAGCCCCAGCATTTT. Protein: CASSLFGGFQPQHF.

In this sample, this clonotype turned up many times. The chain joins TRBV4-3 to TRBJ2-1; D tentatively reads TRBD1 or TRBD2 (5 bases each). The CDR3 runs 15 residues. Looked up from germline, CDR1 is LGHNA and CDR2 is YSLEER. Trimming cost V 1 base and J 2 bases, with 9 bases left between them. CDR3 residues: CASSQGGSTYNEQFF. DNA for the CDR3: TGCGCCAGCAGCCAAGGGGGGAGCACCTACAATGAGCAGTTCTTC.

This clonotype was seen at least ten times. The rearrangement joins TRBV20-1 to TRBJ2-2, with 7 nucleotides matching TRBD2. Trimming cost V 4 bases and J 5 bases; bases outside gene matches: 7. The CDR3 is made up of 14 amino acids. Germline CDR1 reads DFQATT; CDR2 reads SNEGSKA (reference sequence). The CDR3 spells CSAIGGRGTGELFF. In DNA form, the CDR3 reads TGCAGTGCTATCGGCGGGAGAGGAACCGGGGAGCTGTTTTTT.

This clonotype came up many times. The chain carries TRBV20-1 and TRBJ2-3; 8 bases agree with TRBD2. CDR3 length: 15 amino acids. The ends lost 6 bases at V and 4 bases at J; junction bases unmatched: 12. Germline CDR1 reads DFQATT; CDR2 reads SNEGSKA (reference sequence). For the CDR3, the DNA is TGCAGTGCCTCTCGAGGGGCGGGAGGCGCAGATACGCAGTATTTT. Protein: CSASRGAGGADTQYF.

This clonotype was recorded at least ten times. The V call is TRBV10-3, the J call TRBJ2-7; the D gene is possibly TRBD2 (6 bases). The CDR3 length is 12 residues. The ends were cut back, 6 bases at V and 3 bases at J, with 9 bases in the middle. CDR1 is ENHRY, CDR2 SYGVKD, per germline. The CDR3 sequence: CAIRRGSYEQYF. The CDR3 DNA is TGTGCCATCAGGCGGGGAAGCTACGAGCAGTACTTC.

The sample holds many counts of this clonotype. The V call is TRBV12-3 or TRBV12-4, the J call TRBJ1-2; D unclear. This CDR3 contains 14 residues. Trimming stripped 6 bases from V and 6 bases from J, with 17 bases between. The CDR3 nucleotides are TGTGCCAGCAGCCGGAACGGGCAGTCGGATGGCTACACCTTC. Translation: CASSRNGQSDGYTF.

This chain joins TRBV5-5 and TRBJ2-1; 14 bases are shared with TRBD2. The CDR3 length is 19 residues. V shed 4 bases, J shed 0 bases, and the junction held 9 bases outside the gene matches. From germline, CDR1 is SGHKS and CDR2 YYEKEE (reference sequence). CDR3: CASSPQTGTSGSSYNEQFF. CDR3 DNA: TGTGCCAGCAGCCCACAGACAGGGACTAGCGGGAGCTCCTACAATGAGCAGTTCTTC. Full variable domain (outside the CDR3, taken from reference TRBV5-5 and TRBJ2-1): DAGVTQSPTHLIKTRGQQVTLRCSPISGHKSVSWYQQVLGQGPQFIFQYYEKEERGRGNFPDRFSARQFPNYSSELNVNALLLGDSALYLCASSPQTGTSGSSYNEQFFGPGTRLTVL.

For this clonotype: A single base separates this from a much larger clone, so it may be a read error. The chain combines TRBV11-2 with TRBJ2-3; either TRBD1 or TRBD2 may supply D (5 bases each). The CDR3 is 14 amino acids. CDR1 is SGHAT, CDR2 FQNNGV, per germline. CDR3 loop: CASILDWGTDTQYF. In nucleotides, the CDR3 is TGTGCCAGCATCTTAGATTGGGGGACAGATACGCAGTATTTT.

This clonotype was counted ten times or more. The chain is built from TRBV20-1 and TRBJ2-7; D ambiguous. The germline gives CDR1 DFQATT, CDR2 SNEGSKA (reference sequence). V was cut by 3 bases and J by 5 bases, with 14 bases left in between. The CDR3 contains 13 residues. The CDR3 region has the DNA TGCAGTGCTAGTCCTAGGGCCATCAACGAGCAGTACTTC. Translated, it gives CSASPRAINEQYF.

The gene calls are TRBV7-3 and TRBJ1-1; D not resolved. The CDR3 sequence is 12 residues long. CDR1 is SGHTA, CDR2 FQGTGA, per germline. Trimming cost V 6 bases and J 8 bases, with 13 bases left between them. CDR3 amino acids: CASRTGDGEAFF. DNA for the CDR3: TGTGCCAGCAGAACGGGAGACGGAGAAGCTTTCTTT.

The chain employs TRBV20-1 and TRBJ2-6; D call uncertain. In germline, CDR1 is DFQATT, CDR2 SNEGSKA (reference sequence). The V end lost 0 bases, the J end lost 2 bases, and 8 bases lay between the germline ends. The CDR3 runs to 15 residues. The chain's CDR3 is CSARDSLPGANVLTF. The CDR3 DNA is TGCAGTGCTAGAGACAGCCTCCCTGGGGCCAACGTCCTGACTTTC.

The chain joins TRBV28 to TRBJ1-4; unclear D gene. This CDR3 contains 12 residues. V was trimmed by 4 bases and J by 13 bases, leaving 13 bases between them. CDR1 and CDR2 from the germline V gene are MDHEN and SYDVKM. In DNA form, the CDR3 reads TGTGCCAGCAGTTCCTTATGGTCGGGACTGTTTTTT. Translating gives CASSSLWSGLFF.

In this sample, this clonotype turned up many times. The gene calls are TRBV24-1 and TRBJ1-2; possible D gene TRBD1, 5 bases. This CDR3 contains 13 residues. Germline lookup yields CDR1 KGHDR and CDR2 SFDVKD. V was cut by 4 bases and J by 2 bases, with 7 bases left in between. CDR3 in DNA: TGTGCCACCAGTGAAGGGGAGAACTATGGCTACACCTTC. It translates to CATSEGENYGYTF.

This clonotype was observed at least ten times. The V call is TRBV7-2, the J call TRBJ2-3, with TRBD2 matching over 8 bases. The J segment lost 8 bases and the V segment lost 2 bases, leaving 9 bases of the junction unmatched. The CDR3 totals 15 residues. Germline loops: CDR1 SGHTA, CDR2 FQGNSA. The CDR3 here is CASSLMGLEGGTQYF. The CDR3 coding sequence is TGTGCCAGCAGCTTAATGGGACTAGAGGGCGGTACGCAGTATTTT.

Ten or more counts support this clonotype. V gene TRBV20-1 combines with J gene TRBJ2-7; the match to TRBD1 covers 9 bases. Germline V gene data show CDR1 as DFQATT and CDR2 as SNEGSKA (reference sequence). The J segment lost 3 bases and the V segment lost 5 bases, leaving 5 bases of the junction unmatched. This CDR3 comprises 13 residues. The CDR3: CSAPSTGGYEQYF. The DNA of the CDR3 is TGCAGTGCTCCCTCGACAGGGGGCTACGAGCAGTACTTC.

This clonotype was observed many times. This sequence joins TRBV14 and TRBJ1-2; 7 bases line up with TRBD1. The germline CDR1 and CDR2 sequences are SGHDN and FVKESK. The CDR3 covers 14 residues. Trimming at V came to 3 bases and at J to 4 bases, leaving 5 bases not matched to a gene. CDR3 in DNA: TGTGCCAGCAGCCACAGACAGGGACCCTATGGCTACACCTTC. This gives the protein CASSHRQGPYGYTF.